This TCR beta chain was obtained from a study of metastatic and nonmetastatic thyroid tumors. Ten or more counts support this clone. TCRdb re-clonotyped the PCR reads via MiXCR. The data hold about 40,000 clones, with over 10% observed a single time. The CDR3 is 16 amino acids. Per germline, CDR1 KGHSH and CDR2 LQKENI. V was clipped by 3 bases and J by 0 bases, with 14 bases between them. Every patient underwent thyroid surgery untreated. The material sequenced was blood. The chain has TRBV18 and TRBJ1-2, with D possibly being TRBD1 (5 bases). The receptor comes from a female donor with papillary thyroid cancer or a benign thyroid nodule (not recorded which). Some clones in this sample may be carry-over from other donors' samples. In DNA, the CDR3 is TGTGCCAGCTCACCCACAGGCTCCTCAGCTAACTATGGCTACACCTTC. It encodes CASSPTGSSANYGYTF.